This TCR beta chain was profiled in a study of long-term antiretroviral therapy in people with HIV. Study details: Some samples came about a decade before the 2015 immediate-ART recommendation, and these were the earliest. Regarding the study as a whole: Post-treatment diversity went higher with ART but stayed below transplant donor controls. Pre-ART expanded TRB clones stayed dominant throughout, though often decreasing after ART.

immunoSEQ v3.0 was run at survey level. Sequencing was performed with immunoSEQ multiplex PCR; in TCRdb, only in-frame clones are kept and a portion is missing. The table includes more than 20,000 clones, 70% to 85% detected once. This clone has more than one count but fewer than ten. What it recognizes is unknown. Sample: unsorted PBMCs, taken 0.5 years before starting antiretroviral therapy. This receptor was taken from a man aged 40-49 years with HIV.

The chain's CDR3 is CASSQTGINGYTF. The CDR3 coding sequence is TGCGCCAGCAGCCAGACCGGGATCAATGGCTACACCTTC. The V gene is TRBV5-1, the J gene TRBJ1-2; no definite D call. Trimming took 4 bases from V and 6 from J, leaving 13 bases between them. The CDR3 sequence is 13 residues long. Germline V gives CDR1 SGHRS, CDR2 YFSETQ.